The TCR beta chain described here comes from a study of cytomegalovirus exposure and HLA in healthy donors. Comments on this clone: No antigen is known for it.

Germline V lookup: CDR1 SGHVS, CDR2 FNYEAQ. The CDR3 sequence is 14 residues long. Trimming removed 3 bases at V and 0 bases at J, with 9 bases between. Study-wide results and caveats: One variant, a missense change in DCLRE1C, was linked in a later analysis to TCR beta V- and J-gene trimming. Researchers left out some V segments, among them TRBV6-2 and TRBV6-3, as indistinguishable. Sequencing probably produced one cluster of sequence variants that were highly shared.

This PCR relied on a set of 60 Vbeta primers and 13 Jbeta primers. Here immunoSEQ multiplex PCR was the method, and the copy in TCRdb shows in-frame clones only, minus some. The repertoire includes around 200,000 clones, 80% to 90% of them detected once, and more than 0.25% sits in the top ten. The chain combines TRBV7-6 with TRBJ2-7; maybe TRBD2 (6 bases). The sample was PBMCs. This TCR derives from a woman in her twenties or thirties in good health and CMV-seronegative. The CDR3 DNA reads TGTGCCAGCAGCTTTGGAGGGAACTCCTACGAGCAGTACTTC. Translation gives CASSFGGNSYEQYF.